The entry that follows covers one T cell receptor (beta chain) sequence. This entry is derived from a study of cytotoxic CD8 clonotypes in ibrutinib-treated CLL. Profiling relied on immunoSEQ multiplex PCR, and the TCRdb table lists in-frame clones only, not all of them. The table shows fewer than 300,000 clones, with around 77% occurring only once. This TCR derives from a human donor with chronic lymphocytic leukemia. The sequencing here drew on PBMCs, taken at disease progression, from a patient treated with ibrutinib.

CDR3 sequence reads: CSVGFSSSSVYNEQFF. In nucleotides, the CDR3 is TGCAGCGTTGGATTCAGCAGTTCCTCGGTCTACAATGAGCAGTTCTTC. The rearrangement uses TRBV29-1 and TRBJ2-1, with D unclear. The V gene lost 4 bases and the J gene lost 3 bases, with 19 bases spanning the gap. Germline-derived CDR1 and CDR2 are SQVTM and ANQGSEA. The CDR3 has 16 residues.